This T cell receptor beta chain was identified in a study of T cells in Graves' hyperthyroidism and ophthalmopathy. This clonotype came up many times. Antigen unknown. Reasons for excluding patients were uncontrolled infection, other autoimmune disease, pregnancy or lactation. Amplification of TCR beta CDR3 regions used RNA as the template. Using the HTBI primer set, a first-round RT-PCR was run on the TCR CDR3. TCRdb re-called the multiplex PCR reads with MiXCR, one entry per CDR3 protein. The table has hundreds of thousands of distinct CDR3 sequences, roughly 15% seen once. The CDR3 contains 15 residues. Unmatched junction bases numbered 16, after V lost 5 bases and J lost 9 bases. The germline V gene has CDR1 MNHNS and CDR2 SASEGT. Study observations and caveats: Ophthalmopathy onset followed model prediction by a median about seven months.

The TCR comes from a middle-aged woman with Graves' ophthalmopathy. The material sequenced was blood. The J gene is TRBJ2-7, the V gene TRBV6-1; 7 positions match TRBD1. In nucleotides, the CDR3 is TGTGCCAGCAGTCAAGACAGGGATGCCCGTAGTAGGCAGTACTTC. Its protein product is CASSQDRDARSRQYF.